This T cell receptor (beta chain) originates from a study of tumor-infiltrating lymphocytes in primary liver carcinoma (dated by TCRdb to about 2017). Concerning the study at large: The five patients, three men and two women aged 30 to 69 years, had hepatocellular carcinoma (four) or combined HCC and intrahepatic cholangiocarcinoma (one). The five patients had tumors of stage T1-T3 N0M0, with maximum diameters ranging from 4.2 to 10 cm. Roughly 3.65 to 8 million productive TCRbeta reads were obtained per sample, and no significant difference in read depth was found between tissue types. TCRbeta repertoire sequencing, expression microarrays and whole-exome sequencing were combined in the study across five regions of each liver tumor, with adjacent normal tissue and blood also included. TCRbeta repertoire sequencing covered 35 or so specimens from 5 patients: 25 or so tumor regions, 5 adjacent noncancerous liver tissues and 5 peripheral blood samples. The 25 tumor region samples were profiled with Agilent mRNA microarrays so that TCRbeta repertoire diversity could be related to the local molecular phenotype. Technical replicate repertoires showed high reproducibility, with mean shared-clone rates around 0.91 and correlation coefficients above 0.95.

This clonotype was detected only a few times. No cognate antigen has been identified for it. No clone much larger than this one lies a single base away; base qualities are absent. The study at large found these results: The study included only a few patients, and the authors note findings should be validated in a larger study. Pairs of tumor regions showed greater repertoire overlap (mean about 35%) than tumor-adjacent pairs (about 17%) or tumor-blood pairs (around 15%), which is consistent with antigen-driven expansion. The top 250 clones accounted for a significantly greater share of the repertoire in tumors than in blood (p = 0.039). Just about 7.5-25% of top clones turned up in all five regions of a tumor, which suggests spatial heterogeneity among tumor-infiltrating T cells. Because the samples were bulk and unsorted, CD4+ and CD8+ T cell repertoires could not be compared. Only the TCR beta chain was sequenced, which likely underestimates true repertoire diversity because unpaired alpha chains were not captured.

CDR1 and CDR2, per the germline V gene, are SGHRS and YFSETQ. Counted from cysteine to phenylalanine, this CDR3 has 15 amino acids. The sequence is cut down to CDR3 DNA, 45 bases in frame from base 1. Total RNA and DNA were co-extracted without cell sorting from around 20-30 mg of bulk tissue using the AllPrep DNA/RNA mini kit. Surgical resection was performed in China between 2015 and March 2016 on about five patients with histopathologically diagnosed primary liver carcinoma. At the time of sampling, the patients had chronic HBV infection and had not received any treatment. Each tumor was sampled at five spatially separated regions: the tumor centre plus the superior, inferior, left-lateral and right-lateral poles. More than 75% viable tumor cells were found by histology in every tumor sample. Pieces of fresh tumor and adjacent tissue were cut in half, with one half kept in RNAlater at -80 degrees C and the other half sent for histology.

Using a constant-region primer and ProtoScript II reverse transcriptase, TCRbeta-specific cDNA was reverse-transcribed from 450 to 650 ng total RNA. The TCRbeta libraries were prepared through three rounds of nested multiplex PCR following a slightly modified ARM-PCR procedure. The first two PCR rounds used multiplex TRBV1-TRBV30 forward primers with a Cbeta reverse primer, each for about 10 cycles. A final 25-cycle PCR with Deep VentR polymerase added sample barcodes and Illumina adapters. Before sequencing, amplicons of 200-500 bp were purified from gel using a QIAquick gel extraction kit. An Illumina HiSeq 2500 was used to sequence the TCRbeta amplicons, generating 250-bp paired-end reads. For the original study's pipeline: Trimmomatic v0.33 was used to quality-trim the reads, and FLASH v1.2.11 was used to merge paired reads so that full CDR3 sequences could be recovered. V, D and J germline segments were assigned to the rearranged TCRbeta sequences using MiGEC v1.2.1b. Clonotype statistics and Shannon-Wiener diversity indices were calculated with VDJtools v1.0.0. To cut down on sampling bias, every analysis after diversity analysis relied on just the 250 most abundant clonotypes from each sample. TCRdb itself trimmed the public reads at Q25 with fastp, ran MiXCR and retained productive beta chains. For every CDR3 protein sequence, its rows merge into one entry that carries the most common genes and DNA. These V and J calls rely on TCRdb rather than the paper's analysis. The sample table contains about 66,000 distinct CDR3 sequences; only one count was recorded for about 71% of them. Jointly, the top ten make up approximately 37% of the sample.

The sample was liver tumor tissue from sampling region 4. The cell subset or site label of this sample denotes: tumor region T4, right-lateral pole. The chain links TRBV5-1 with TRBJ2-1, and 9 bases in between align with TRBD2. This sequence was found in a man aged 35 to 55 with primary liver carcinoma and hepatitis B virus infection. In nucleotides, the sequence is TGCACCAACAGCGATACTAGCGGGTGTGTCGATGAGCAGTTCTTC. Translated, it reads CTNSDTSGCVDEQFF.